Given below is one T cell receptor (beta chain) in context. The entry originates in a study of blood T cell repertoires in COVID-19. The method was immunoSEQ multiplex PCR; TCRdb's version includes in-frame clones alone and lacks a portion of them. The sample lists some 110,000 clones; around 85% were seen once. The CDR3 totals 17 residues. Germline CDR1 SGHTA, CDR2 FQGNSA. The germline V and J ends were trimmed by 6 bases and 0 bases, with 19 bases remaining between them. J is TRBJ2-3 and V is TRBV7-2; the D gene is possibly TRBD1 (7 bases). Sample: peripheral blood. The clonotype comes from a woman of 80 years or more with active or convalescent COVID-19. The CDR3 nucleotides are TGTGCCAGCAGTTTCTTAGGCGGGACAGTTAGCACAGATACGCAGTATTTT. Amino acid sequence: CASSFLGGTVSTDTQYF.